This T cell receptor beta chain was sequenced during a study of T cells after yellow fever vaccination. The study, taken as a whole, reports: Weaker, the secondary response peaked sooner, at day 5 versus 15. Subsequent booster samples again held most clones from primary vaccination (under 98% CD4, about 86% CD8).

This clonotype has at least ten counts. Its antigen is not identified. UMIs were added to TCR cDNA along with a universal primer site when it was made by 5'RACE template switching. TCRdb analysed the 5' RACE reads with MiXCR anew, one entry per CDR3 protein. The table lists about 260,000 distinct CDR3 sequences, 5.2% of them singletons. Sequences were derived from CD4+ T cells sorted from PBMCs, sampled on the day of the yellow fever booster vaccination. This TCR came from a man between 18 and 29 years old who received the YFV17D yellow fever vaccine.

In DNA form, the CDR3 reads TGTGCCAGCTCACCACTAACAGAGGAAGCTTTCTTT. Translating it yields CASSPLTEEAFF. The chain carries TRBV18 and TRBJ1-1; D remains ambiguous. V was cut by 1 base and J by 8 bases, with 8 bases left in between. Germline V gene lookup returns CDR1 KGHSH and CDR2 LQKENI. The CDR3 contains 12 residues.